This TCR beta chain appears in the sequencing data of a study of cytomegalovirus exposure and HLA in healthy donors. Study results and limitations: CMV serostatus was the sole immune exposure data available. Later analysis placed DRB1 highest and HLA-C lowest in TCR association rates, which differed by HLA locus.

The PCR contained 60 Vbeta and 13 Jbeta primers. The repertoire was sequenced with immunoSEQ multiplex PCR; TCRdb's copy has only in-frame clones and lacks some. Of 200,000 to 250,000 clones detected, around four fifths appear once; the ten largest clones hold about 1.5%. Concerning this clone itself: Its antigen is unknown.

The CDR3 is made up of 12 amino acids. The germline CDR1 and CDR2 sequences are SGHVS and FQNEAQ. The germline V and J ends were trimmed by 8 bases and 6 bases, with 14 bases remaining between them. Sequencing was done on a sample of PBMCs. The sequence derives from a man in his fifties or sixties in good health and CMV-seronegative. V and J are TRBV7-8 and TRBJ2-7; TRBD2 is a possible D gene (7 bases). The CDR3 sequence is CASSAGGAEQYF. CDR3 bases: TGTGCCAGCTCTGCTGGGGGGGCCGAGCAGTACTTC.